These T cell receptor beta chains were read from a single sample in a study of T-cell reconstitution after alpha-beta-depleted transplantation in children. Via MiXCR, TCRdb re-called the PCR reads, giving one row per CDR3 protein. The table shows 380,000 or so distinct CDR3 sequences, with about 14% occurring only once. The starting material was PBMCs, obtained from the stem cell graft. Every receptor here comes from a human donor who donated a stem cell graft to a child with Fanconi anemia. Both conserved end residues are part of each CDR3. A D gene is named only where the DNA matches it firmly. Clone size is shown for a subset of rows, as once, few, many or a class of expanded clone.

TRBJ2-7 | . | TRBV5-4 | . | TGTGCCAGCAGCCCTGACAGGTCGACCTACGAGCAGTACTTC | CASSPDRSTYEQYF
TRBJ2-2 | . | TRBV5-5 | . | TGTGCCAGCAGCAGGAGTCCGGACTTCACCGGGGAGCTGTTTTTT | CASSRSPDFTGELFF
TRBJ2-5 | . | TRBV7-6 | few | TGTGCCAGCAGCTTAGGGACTTCCCCCTCCCAAGAGACCCAGTACTTC | CASSLGTSPSQETQYF
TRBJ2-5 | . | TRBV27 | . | TGTGCCAGCAGTCCCGTGAGGGGCGCAGAGACCCAGTACTTC | CASSPVRGAETQYF
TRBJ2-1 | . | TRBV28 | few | TGTGCCAGCAGTTGGACTATAAGGAATGAGCAGTTCTTC | CASSWTIRNEQFF
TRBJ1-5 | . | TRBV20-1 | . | TGCAGTGCTCGGTTTGAGGGTAGCAGTCAGCCCCAGCATTTT | CSARFEGSSQPQHF
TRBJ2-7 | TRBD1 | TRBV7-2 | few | TGTGCCAGCAGCCGCCGGACAGGCCGTTGGGGCTCCTACGAGCAGTACTTC | CASSRRTGRWGSYEQYF
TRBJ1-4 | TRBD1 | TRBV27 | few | TGTGCCAGCAGGAGACAGGGGGCGAGAGAAAAACTGTTTTTT | CASRRQGAREKLFF
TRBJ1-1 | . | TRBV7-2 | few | TGTGCCAGCAGCCGCCAGACAGGTAACACTGAAGCTTTCTTT | CASSRQTGNTEAFF
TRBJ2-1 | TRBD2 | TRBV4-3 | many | TGCGCCAGCAGCCAAGATTTCGCTAGCGGGGGGGCCGGCGAGCAGTTCTTC | CASSQDFASGGAGEQFF
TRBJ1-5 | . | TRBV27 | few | TGTGCCAGCAGACGAGGGGAGAATAGTCAGCCCCAGCATTTT | CASRRGENSQPQHF
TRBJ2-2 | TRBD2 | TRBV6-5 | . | TGTGCCAGCAGTTACTCCGGGACTAGCGGGGGGCCTAACACCGGGGAGCTGTTTTTT | CASSYSGTSGGPNTGELFF
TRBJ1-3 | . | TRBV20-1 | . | TGCAGTGCTAGAGGGAGGGGTCTTGGAAACACCATATATTTT | CSARGRGLGNTIYF
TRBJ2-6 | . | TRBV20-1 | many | TGCAGTGCTAGAGATTTCGGACAGCCCTCCGGGGCCAACGTCCTGACTTTC | CSARDFGQPSGANVLTF
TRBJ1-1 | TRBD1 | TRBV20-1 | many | TGCAGTGCTAGAGATAACCAGGGGGGGATTGAAGCTTTCTTT | CSARDNQGGIEAFF
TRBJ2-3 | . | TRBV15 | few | TGTGCCACCAGCCGAGGAGGGGGCGAAGATACGCAGTATTTT | CATSRGGGEDTQYF
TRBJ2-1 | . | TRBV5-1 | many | TGCGCCAGCAGCTTGGGGCTAGGCCAACGGGGTGAGCAGTTCTTC | CASSLGLGQRGEQFF